The following is a T cell receptor beta chain sequence with its context. The data were taken from a study of blood T cell repertoires in COVID-19. Study information: The United States, Italy and Spain provided the acute and convalescent COVID-19 samples. Sample material is recorded as cDNA or gDNA derived from T cells, B-cell-depleted T cells, or PBMCs.

Per the authors' pipeline: Researchers report that nucleated cell counts were estimated from reference gene primer amplification. TCRdb's copy holds only in-frame clones and misses some; the assay was immunoSEQ multiplex PCR. V, J and clone size derive from that table, while D and trimming were established from the DNA sequence. The sample lists around 160,000 clones, around nine tenths occurring once. Clinical history as reported by participants underpinned cohort assignment. V gave up 5 bases and J gave up 4 bases, with 15 bases separating them. Germline V gene sequence: CDR1 MDHEN, CDR2 SYDVKM. This CDR3 contains 15 residues.

The chain is built from TRBV28 and TRBJ2-1; D possibly corresponds to TRBD2 (6 bases). This clonotype originated in a woman in her 30s with acute COVID-19. Sequenced: PBMCs or T cells enriched from blood (not recorded which). This CDR3 is CASSPAGRTYNEQFF. CDR3 DNA sequence: TGTGCCAGCAGTCCGGCGGGGAGAACTTACAATGAGCAGTTCTTC.